One sample yielded the 29 T cell receptor beta chains listed below, sequenced in a study of blood T cells in healthy people across ages. A sample-barcoded 5' primer and a J-beta primer mix were used in a second PCR of roughly 6 to 12 cycles. MiXCR, applied by TCRdb to the 5' RACE reads, yields one record per CDR3 protein. The profile shows about 1.8 million distinct CDR3 sequences, 40% to 55% of them singletons. The specimen was blood. These receptors were taken from a woman aged 40 to 50 in good health.

The chain couples TRBV29-1 to TRBJ2-1; the match to TRBD1 covers 8 bases. J gave up 2 bases and V 6 bases, and 3 bases lay outside the gene matches. This CDR3 is built from 13 residues. CDR1 is SQVTM and CDR2 is ANQGSEA in the germline V gene. The CDR3 nucleotides are TGCAGCGTGGAGGACAGGGCCTACAATGAGCAGTTCTTC. Its protein is CSVEDRAYNEQFF.

The chain carries TRBV20-1 and TRBJ2-1; 12 nucleotides match TRBD2. Germline assignment: CDR1 DFQATT and CDR2 SNEGSKA (reference sequence). The V segment lost 5 bases and the J segment 6 bases; nucleotides outside the gene matches: 5. This CDR3 region has 14 residues. CDR3 loop: CSAYGLAGRNEQFF. The CDR3 DNA reads as TGCAGTGCTTACGGACTAGCGGGGCGCAATGAGCAGTTCTTC.

This clonotype was detected once. J is TRBJ1-2 and V is TRBV11-2; D gene uncertain. The V and J ends lost 1 base and 8 bases respectively, with 17 bases between them. Germline V lookup: CDR1 SGHAT, CDR2 FQNNGV. The CDR3 is made up of 15 amino acids. Here the CDR3 reads CASSLGTSSHSGYTF. DNA for the CDR3: TGTGCCAGCAGCTTAGGCACAAGCTCCCATTCCGGCTACACCTTC.

The CDR3 is CASSVVGPLAGAYTDTQYF. The CDR3 DNA sequence: TGTGCCAGCAGCGTAGTGGGGCCCCTAGCGGGGGCCTACACAGATACGCAGTATTTT. The chain combines TRBV9 with TRBJ2-3; TRBD2 matches 10 bases. Germline lookup yields CDR1 SGDLS and CDR2 YYNGEE. The CDR3 is made up of 19 amino acids. Germline trimming cut 0 bases from V and 2 bases from J; bases unmatched to any gene: 12.

This chain joins TRBV10-3 and TRBJ2-3; 8 nucleotides line up with TRBD1. The CDR3 runs to 15 residues. Germline V gene data show CDR1 as ENHRY and CDR2 as SYGVKD. Unmatched junction bases numbered 3, after V lost 4 bases and J lost 0 bases. In DNA form, the CDR3 reads TGTGCCATCAGTGGTAGACAGGGGAGCACAGATACGCAGTATTTT. This sequence encodes CAISGRQGSTDTQYF.

The chain is built from TRBV21-1 and TRBJ1-2. TRBV21-1 counts as a pseudogene. The CDR3 is 15 amino acids. The CDR3 region has the DNA TGTGCCAGCAGCAAAAGGGCCCAGGGCCTCGATGGCTACACCTTC. It yields the protein CASSKRAQGLDGYTF.

The genes are TRBV4-2 and TRBJ1-2; D is perhaps TRBD1 (5 bases). Germline V CDR1 and CDR2: LGHNA, YNFKEQ. This CDR3 region has 13 residues. The V end lost 5 bases, the J end lost 6 bases, and 13 bases lay between the germline ends. CDR3 coding DNA: TGTGCCAGCAGCGGGGGGGGTCTCGATGGCTACACCTTC. Protein: CASSGGGLDGYTF.

The rearrangement links TRBV7-2 to TRBJ2-3, with D unresolved. This CDR3 region has 15 residues. The germline V gene has CDR1 SGHTA and CDR2 FQGNSA. V lost 5 bases, J lost 0 bases, and 12 bases lay in between. The CDR3 region has the DNA TGTGCCAGCAGCCCCCGGAGAGTGAGCACAGATACGCAGTATTTT. This codes for CASSPRRVSTDTQYF. The variable domain in full, with the rest retrieved from reference TRBV7-2 and TRBJ2-3, is GAGVSQSPSNKVTEKGKDVELRCDPISGHTALYWYRQSLGQGLEFLIYFQGNSAPDKSGLPSDRFSAERTGGSVSTLTIQRTQQEDSAVYLCASSPRRVSTDTQYFGPGTRLTVL.

The chain uses TRBV7-3 and TRBJ2-3; D is ambiguous. The CDR3 has 13 residues. V dropped 5 bases and J dropped 3 bases, with 9 bases sitting between them. Germline assignment: CDR1 SGHTA and CDR2 FQGTGA. The CDR3, as DNA: TGTGCCAGCAGCCACCTTATTACAGATACGCAGTATTTT. Translated, it gives CASSHLITDTQYF.

The CDR3 coding sequence is TGCAGTGCTAGAAATCCCGGACCACCAGATACGCAGTATTTT. It specifies CSARNPGPPDTQYF. The chain couples TRBV20-1 to TRBJ2-3; D is ambiguous. There are 14 residues in the CDR3. V was pared by 2 bases and J by 4 bases, with 13 bases between. In germline, CDR1 is DFQATT, CDR2 SNEGSKA (reference sequence).

The DNA for the CDR3 is TGCAGTGCTTCGACTAGCCGGGAAGAGACCCAGTACTTC. Translating gives CSASTSREETQYF. The chain uses TRBV20-1 and TRBJ2-5, with 7 bases fitting TRBD2. Unmatched junction bases numbered 6, after V lost 5 bases and J lost 3 bases. CDR3 length: 13 residues. CDR1 DFQATT and CDR2 SNEGSKA come from the germline V gene (reference sequence).

V is TRBV12-3 or TRBV12-4 and J is TRBJ2-7; 9 nucleotides line up with TRBD1. CDR3 length equals 15 residues. The junction had 3 bases not matched to a gene; V was cut back by 1 base and J by 2 bases. The CDR3 reads CASSLGQGVTYEQYF. CDR3 coding DNA: TGTGCCAGCAGTTTAGGACAGGGGGTTACCTACGAGCAGTACTTC.

This clonotype was observed a handful of times. The chain couples TRBV10-3 to TRBJ2-7; D not certain. V was cut by 6 bases and J by 3 bases, with 9 bases left in between. This CDR3 has 12 amino acids. CDR1 ENHRY and CDR2 SYGVKD come from the germline V gene. The DNA of the CDR3 is TGTGCCATCAGCTCCCAGGTCTACGAGCAGTACTTC. Protein product: CAISSQVYEQYF.

Note on this clonotype: A single base separates this from a much larger clone, so it may be a read error. The rearrangement joins TRBV7-2 to TRBJ2-7, with TRBD2 as a possible D gene (6 bases). CDR1 is SGHTA and CDR2 is FQGNSA in the germline V gene. This CDR3 contains 16 residues. This chain's CDR3 is CASSLGLAGPHNERYF. The CDR3 DNA is TGTGCCAGCAGCTTGGGGTTGGCGGGGCCCCACAATGAGCGGTACTTC.

V usage is TRBV29-1 and J usage is TRBJ2-1; 14 bases match TRBD2. The CDR3 covers 11 residues. Looked up from germline, CDR1 is SQVTM and CDR2 is ANQGSEA. J lost 12 bases, V lost 6 bases, and 1 base had no gene match. The CDR3 nucleotides are TGCAGCGTGGGGACTAGCGGGGGGCAGTTCTTC. Its translation: CSVGTSGGQFF.

This clonotype occurred a few times. The chain recombines TRBV21-1 with TRBJ2-7; TRBD2 reflects the table's D call only, with no check against the DNA. TRBV21-1 is classified as a pseudogene. The CDR3 has 18 residues. CDR3 sequence reads: CASSKARKAVRDYYEQYF. In nucleotides, the CDR3 is TGTGCCAGCAGCAAAGCCCGGAAAGCGGTCAGGGACTACTACGAGCAGTACTTC.

The chain combines TRBV11-2 with TRBJ2-7; TRBD2 aligns across 8 bases. The CDR3 sequence is 19 residues long. With V trimmed by 1 base and J by 12 bases, 26 bases remained unmatched. Germline V gives CDR1 SGHAT, CDR2 FQNNGV. CDR3 protein: CASSLALDDPGLERSRRYF. The CDR3 bases are TGTGCCAGCAGCTTAGCCTTGGATGACCCGGGACTAGAACGATCTAGACGGTACTTC.

V is TRBV6-1 and J is TRBJ2-7, with a possible D match to TRBD1 (5 bases). V lost 6 bases to trimming and J lost 1 base, with 22 bases between them. The CDR3 runs to 17 residues. Germline V gives CDR1 MNHNS, CDR2 SASEGT. The CDR3 sequence is CASSLNFRDPRSYEQYF. Here the CDR3 DNA reads TGTGCCAGCAGCCTGAACTTCAGGGATCCTAGATCCTACGAGCAGTACTTC.

This clonotype was found many times. This chain links TRBV7-2 with TRBJ2-5; TRBD1 might be the D (5 bases). The CDR3 sequence is 14 residues long. Germline V gene data show CDR1 as SGHTA and CDR2 as FQGNSA. V lost 5 bases to trimming and J lost 5 bases, with 15 bases between them. The DNA for the CDR3 is TGTGCCAGCAGCCAAACAGGAAGGGTCGAGACCCAGTACTTC. It specifies CASSQTGRVETQYF.

For the CDR3, the DNA is TGTGCCAGCAGTTACTCCCCTAGCGCCTACAATGAGCAGTTCTTC. Its protein product is CASSYSPSAYNEQFF. V and J are TRBV6-5 and TRBJ2-1, with D perhaps matching TRBD2 (6 bases). There are 15 residues in the CDR3. V was clipped by 0 bases and J by 2 bases, with 8 bases between them. Germline lookup yields CDR1 MNHEY and CDR2 SVGAGI.

This sequence joins TRBV5-1 and TRBJ2-6; TRBD2 aligns across 10 bases. Per the germline V gene, CDR1 is SGHRS and CDR2 is YFSETQ. V lost 3 bases, J lost 3 bases, and 6 bases stayed unmatched. The CDR3 is 17 amino acids. The CDR3 sequence: CASSSLAGLRGANVLTF. The CDR3 region has the DNA TGCGCCAGCAGCTCACTAGCGGGGTTACGTGGGGCCAACGTCCTGACTTTC. Drawing the rest from reference TRBV5-1 and TRBJ2-6, the complete variable domain is KAGVTQTPRYLIKTRGQQVTLSCSPISGHRSVSWYQQTPGQGLQFLFEYFSETQRNKGNFPGRFSGRQFSNSRSEMNVSTLELGDSALYLCASSSLAGLRGANVLTFGAGSRLTVL.

In its sample, this clonotype was seen a few times. V is TRBV6-6 and J is TRBJ1-5; 7 bases map to TRBD1. This CDR3 has 15 amino acids. The germline V gene encodes CDR1 MNHNY and CDR2 SVGAGI (reference sequence). V lost 6 bases, J lost 1 base, and 6 bases stayed unmatched. CDR3: CASRSGGRSNQPQHF. The DNA for the CDR3 is TGTGCCAGCAGGTCAGGGGGTAGGAGCAATCAGCCCCAGCATTTT.

The V gene is TRBV7-2, the J gene TRBJ2-5; TRBD1 might be the D (6 bases). This CDR3 contains 16 residues. Germline CDR1 SGHTA, CDR2 FQGNSA. Trimming pared 1 base from V and 1 base from J, leaving 13 bases between. The CDR3: CASSLGSGRGQETQYF. The CDR3 DNA follows: TGTGCCAGCAGCTTAGGGAGCGGCAGGGGCCAAGAGACCCAGTACTTC.

The gene calls are TRBV5-1 and TRBJ2-1; 13 nucleotides match TRBD2. The CDR3 contains 17 residues. V shed 3 bases and J 7 bases; nucleotides not matched to a gene: 10. Germline values: CDR1 SGHRS, CDR2 YFSETQ. CDR3 DNA: TGCGCCAGCAGCTACACCGTACTAGCGGGGGGGCGTAATGAGCAGTTCTTC. It yields the protein CASSYTVLAGGRNEQFF.

V is TRBV19 and J is TRBJ2-7; D is unclear. Germline CDR1 is LNHDA and CDR2 is SQIVND (reference sequence). This CDR3 is built from 15 residues. Trimming pared 5 bases from V and 5 bases from J, leaving 19 bases between. The CDR3 region is CASSLRPLPGDEQYF. CDR3 bases: TGTGCCAGTAGTCTCCGACCCCTCCCTGGGGACGAGCAGTACTTC.

The chain carries TRBV6-5 and TRBJ1-6; the D gene is possibly TRBD1 (5 bases). The CDR3 length is 12 residues. Per germline, CDR1 MNHEY and CDR2 SVGAGI. With 8 bases removed from V and 11 bases from J, the gap between germline ends came to 13 bases. CDR3 DNA sequence: TGTGCCAGCGGGCGGGGGGAACCACCCCTCCACTTT. It codes for CASGRGEPPLHF.

This clonotype was counted a few times. V gene TRBV29-1 combines with J gene TRBJ2-1; D possibly corresponds to TRBD1 (7 bases). There are 14 residues in the CDR3. Trimming pared 6 bases from V and 2 bases from J, leaving 14 bases between. CDR1 SQVTM and CDR2 ANQGSEA come from the germline V gene. The CDR3 nucleotides read TGCAGCGTGGGCGGGGACAGAACCTACAATGAGCAGTTCTTC. Protein product: CSVGGDRTYNEQFF.

This clonotype was observed a handful of times. The rearrangement links TRBV27 to TRBJ1-2; D not certain. This CDR3 comprises 16 residues. Germline-derived CDR1 and CDR2 are MNHEY and SMNVEV (reference sequence). Trimming shortened V by 4 bases and J by 8 bases, and 23 bases separated the two germline ends. CDR3 bases: TGTGCCAGCAGTTGGGCCGGGTCAACATCCCTAGACGGCTACACCTTC. Translating it yields CASSWAGSTSLDGYTF.

The DNA of the CDR3 is TGTGCCAGCAGCTTGGGACTAGCGGGGGACGACTACGAGCAGTACTTC. Its protein is CASSLGLAGDDYEQYF. The genes are TRBV7-6 and TRBJ2-7, with 14 bases identical to TRBD2. After removal of 3 bases from V and 3 bases from J, the junction contained 4 bases not matched to a gene. From germline, CDR1 is SGHVS and CDR2 FNYEAQ. This CDR3 has 16 residues.